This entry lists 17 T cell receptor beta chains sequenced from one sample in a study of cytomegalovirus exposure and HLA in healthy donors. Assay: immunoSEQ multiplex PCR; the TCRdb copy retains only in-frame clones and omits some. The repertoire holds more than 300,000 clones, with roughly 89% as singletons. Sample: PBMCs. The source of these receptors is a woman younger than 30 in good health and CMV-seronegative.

In DNA form, the CDR3 reads TGTGCCAGCAGCCCTCCCTGGACAGGGTCCCGTCAGCCCCAGCATTTT. Translation: CASSPPWTGSRQPQHF. The chain carries TRBV28 and TRBJ1-5; 8 nucleotides match TRBD1. The germline V gene has CDR1 MDHEN and CDR2 SYDVKM. The CDR3 extends over 16 amino acids. The J segment lost 6 bases and the V segment lost 6 bases, leaving 13 bases of the junction unmatched.

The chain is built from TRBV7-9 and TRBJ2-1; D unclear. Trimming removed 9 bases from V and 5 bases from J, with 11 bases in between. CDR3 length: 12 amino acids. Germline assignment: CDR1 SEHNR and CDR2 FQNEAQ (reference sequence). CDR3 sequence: CASRWANNEQFF. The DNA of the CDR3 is TGTGCCAGTCGCTGGGCAAACAATGAGCAGTTCTTC. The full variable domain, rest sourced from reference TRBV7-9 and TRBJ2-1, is DTGVSQNPRHKITKRGQNVTFRCDPISEHNRLYWYRQTLGQGPEFLTYFQNEAQLEKSRLLSDRFSAERPKGSFSTLEIQRTEQGDSAMYLCASRWANNEQFFGPGTRLTVL.

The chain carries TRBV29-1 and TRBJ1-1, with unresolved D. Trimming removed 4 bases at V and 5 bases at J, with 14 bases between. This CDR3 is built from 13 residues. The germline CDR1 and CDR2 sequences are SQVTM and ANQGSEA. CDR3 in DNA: TGCAGCGTTGTGGAGGGTCGAGTTACTGAAGCTTTCTTT. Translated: CSVVEGRVTEAFF.

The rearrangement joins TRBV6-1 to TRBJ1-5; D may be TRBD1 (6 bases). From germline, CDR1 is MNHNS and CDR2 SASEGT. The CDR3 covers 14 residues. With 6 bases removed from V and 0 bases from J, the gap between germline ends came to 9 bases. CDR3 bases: TGTGCCAGCAGGGACAGTTTTAGCAATCAGCCCCAGCATTTT. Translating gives CASRDSFSNQPQHF.

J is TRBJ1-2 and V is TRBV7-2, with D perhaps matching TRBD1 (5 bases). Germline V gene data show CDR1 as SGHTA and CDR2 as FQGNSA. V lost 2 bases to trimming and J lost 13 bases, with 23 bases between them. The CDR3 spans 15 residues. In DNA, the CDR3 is TGTGCCAGCAGCTTAACGCGGGGACCGGGCTACGGGGGCACCTTC. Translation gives CASSLTRGPGYGGTF.

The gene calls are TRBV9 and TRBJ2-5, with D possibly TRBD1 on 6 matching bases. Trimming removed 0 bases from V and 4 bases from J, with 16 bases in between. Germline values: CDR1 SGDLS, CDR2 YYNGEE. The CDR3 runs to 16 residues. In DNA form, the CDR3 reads TGTGCCAGCAGCGTAGATATGTCAGGGGTTCTAGAGACCCAGTACTTC. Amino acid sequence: CASSVDMSGVLETQYF.

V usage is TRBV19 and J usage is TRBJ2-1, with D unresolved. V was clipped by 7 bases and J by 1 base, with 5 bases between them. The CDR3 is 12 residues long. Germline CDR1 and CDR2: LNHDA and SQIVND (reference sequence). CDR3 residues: CASTGSYNEQFF. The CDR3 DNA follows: TGTGCCAGTACCGGGTCCTACAATGAGCAGTTCTTC. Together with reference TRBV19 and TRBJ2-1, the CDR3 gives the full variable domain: DGGITQSPKYLFRKEGQNVTLSCEQNLNHDAMYWYRQDPGQGLRLIYYSQIVNDFQKGDIAEGYSVSREKKESFPLTVTSAQKNPTAFYLCASTGSYNEQFFGPGTRLTVL.

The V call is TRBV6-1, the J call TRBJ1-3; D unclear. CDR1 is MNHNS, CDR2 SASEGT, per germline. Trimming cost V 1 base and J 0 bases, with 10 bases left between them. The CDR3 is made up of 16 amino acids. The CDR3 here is CASSEEPILSGNTIYF. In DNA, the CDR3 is TGTGCCAGCAGTGAAGAGCCAATTCTCTCTGGAAACACCATATATTTT.

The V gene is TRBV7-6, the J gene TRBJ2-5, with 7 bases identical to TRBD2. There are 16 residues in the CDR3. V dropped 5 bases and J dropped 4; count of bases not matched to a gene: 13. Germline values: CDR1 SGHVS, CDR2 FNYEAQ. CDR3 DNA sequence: TGTGCCAGCAGCCCCCCAGGGTCGGGAGGAGGAGAGACCCAGTACTTC. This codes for CASSPPGSGGGETQYF.

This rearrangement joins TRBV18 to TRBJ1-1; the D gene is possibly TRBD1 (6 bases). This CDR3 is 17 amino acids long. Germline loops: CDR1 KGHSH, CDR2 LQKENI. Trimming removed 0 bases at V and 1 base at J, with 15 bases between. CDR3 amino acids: CASSPPGAGAGNTEAFF. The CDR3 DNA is TGTGCCAGCTCACCACCGGGGGCAGGGGCTGGGAACACTGAAGCTTTCTTT. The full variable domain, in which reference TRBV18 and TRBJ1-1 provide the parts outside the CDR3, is NAGVMQNPRHLVRRRGQEARLRCSPMKGHSHVYWYRQLPEEGLKFMVYLQKENIIDESGMPKERFSAEFPKEGPSILRIQQVVRGDSAAYFCASSPPGAGAGNTEAFFGQGTRLTVV.

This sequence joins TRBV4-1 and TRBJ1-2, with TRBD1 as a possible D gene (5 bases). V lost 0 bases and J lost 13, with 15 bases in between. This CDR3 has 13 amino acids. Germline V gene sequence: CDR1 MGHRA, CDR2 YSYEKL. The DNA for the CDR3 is TGCGCCAGCAGCCAAGATCGGGGGGGTTTCTTCACCTTC. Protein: CASSQDRGGFFTF.

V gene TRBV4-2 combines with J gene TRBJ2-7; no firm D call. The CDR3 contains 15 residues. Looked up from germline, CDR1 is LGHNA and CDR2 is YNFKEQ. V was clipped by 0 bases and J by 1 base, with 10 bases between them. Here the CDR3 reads CASSQDRLPSYEQYF. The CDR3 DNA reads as TGTGCCAGCAGCCAAGATAGACTTCCTTCCTACGAGCAGTACTTC.

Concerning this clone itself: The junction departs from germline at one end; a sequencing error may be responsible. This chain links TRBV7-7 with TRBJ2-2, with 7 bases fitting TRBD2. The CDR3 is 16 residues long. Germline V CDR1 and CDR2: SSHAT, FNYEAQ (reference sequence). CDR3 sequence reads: CASSPPSGIGTGELFF. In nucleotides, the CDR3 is TGTGCTAGCAGCCCCCCCAGCGGGATCGGCACCGGGGAGCTGTTTTTT.

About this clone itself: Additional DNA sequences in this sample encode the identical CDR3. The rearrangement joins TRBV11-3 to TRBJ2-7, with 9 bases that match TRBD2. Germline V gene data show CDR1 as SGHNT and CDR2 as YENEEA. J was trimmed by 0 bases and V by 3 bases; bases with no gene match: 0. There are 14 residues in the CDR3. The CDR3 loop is CASSFSGSSYEQYF. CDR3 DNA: TGTGCCAGCAGCTTTAGCGGGAGCTCCTACGAGCAGTACTTC.

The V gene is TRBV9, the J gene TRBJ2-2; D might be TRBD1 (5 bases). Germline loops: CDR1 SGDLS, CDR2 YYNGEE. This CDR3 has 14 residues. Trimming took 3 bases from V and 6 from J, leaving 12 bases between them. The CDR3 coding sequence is TGTGCCAGCAGCGGAGTGAACAGGCCCGGGGAGCTGTTTTTT. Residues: CASSGVNRPGELFF.

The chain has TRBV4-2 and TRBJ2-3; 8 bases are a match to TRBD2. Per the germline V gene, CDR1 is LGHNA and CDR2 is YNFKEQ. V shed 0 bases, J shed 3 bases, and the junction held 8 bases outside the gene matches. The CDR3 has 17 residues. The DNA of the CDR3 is TGTGCCAGCAGCCAAGATTTGGCGGGAGGAGCAACAGATACGCAGTATTTT. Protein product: CASSQDLAGGATDTQYF.

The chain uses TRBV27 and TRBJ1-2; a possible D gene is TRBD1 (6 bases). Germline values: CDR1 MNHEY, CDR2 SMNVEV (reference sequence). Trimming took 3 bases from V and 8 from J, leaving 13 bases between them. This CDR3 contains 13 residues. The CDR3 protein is CASSLSTGRGYTF. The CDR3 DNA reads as TGTGCCAGCAGTTTGTCGACAGGACGGGGCTACACCTTC.